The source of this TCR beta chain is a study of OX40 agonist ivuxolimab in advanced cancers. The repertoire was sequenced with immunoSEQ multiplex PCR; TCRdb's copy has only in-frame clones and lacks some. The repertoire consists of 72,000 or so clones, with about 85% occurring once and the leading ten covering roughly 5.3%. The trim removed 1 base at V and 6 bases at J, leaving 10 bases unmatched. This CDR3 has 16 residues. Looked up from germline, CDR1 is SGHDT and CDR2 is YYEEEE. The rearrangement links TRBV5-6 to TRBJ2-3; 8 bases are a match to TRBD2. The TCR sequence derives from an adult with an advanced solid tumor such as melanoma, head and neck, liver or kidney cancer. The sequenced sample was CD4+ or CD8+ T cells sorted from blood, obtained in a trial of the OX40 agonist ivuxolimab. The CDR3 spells CASSLNRGLGSDTQYF. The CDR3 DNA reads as TGTGCCAGCAGCTTGAATAGGGGACTAGGGTCGGATACGCAGTATTTT.